The sequence of this T cell receptor (beta chain) was determined in a study of T-cell memory formation after mild COVID-19. Per the germline V gene, CDR1 is LGHDT and CDR2 is YNNKEL (reference sequence). Trimming took 7 bases from V and 5 from J, leaving 12 bases between them. CDR3 size: 13 residues. In TCRdb, the 5' RACE reads were re-called with MiXCR into one record per CDR3 protein. This sample yields around 420,000 distinct CDR3 sequences, of which approximately 24% are seen a single time; 8.5% to 10% belongs to the top ten. Sequencing was carried out using PBMCs or a T cell subset sorted from them (not recorded which). The receptor's source is an adult woman who had mild COVID-19 (a few samples of this study predate the infection). Cell type and time point are not known. The chain employs TRBV3-1 and TRBJ2-1, with D possibly TRBD2 on 6 matching bases. The CDR3 DNA is TGTGCCAGCACGGCGGGACGTAACAATGAGCAGTTCTTC. As protein: CASTAGRNNEQFF.